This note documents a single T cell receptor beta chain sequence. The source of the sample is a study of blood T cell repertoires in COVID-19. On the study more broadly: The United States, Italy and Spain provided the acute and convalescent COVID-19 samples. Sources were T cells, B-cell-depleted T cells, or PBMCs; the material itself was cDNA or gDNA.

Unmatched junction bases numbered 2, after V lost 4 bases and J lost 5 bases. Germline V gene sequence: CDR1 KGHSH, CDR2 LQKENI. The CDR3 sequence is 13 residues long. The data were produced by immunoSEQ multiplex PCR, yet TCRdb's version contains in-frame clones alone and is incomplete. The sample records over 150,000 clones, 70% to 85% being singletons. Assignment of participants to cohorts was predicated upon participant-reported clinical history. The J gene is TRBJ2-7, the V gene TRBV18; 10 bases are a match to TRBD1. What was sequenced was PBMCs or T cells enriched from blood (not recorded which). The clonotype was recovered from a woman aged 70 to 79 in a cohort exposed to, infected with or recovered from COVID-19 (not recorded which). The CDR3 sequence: CASSQTGGNEQYF. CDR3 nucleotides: TGTGCCAGCTCACAGACAGGGGGCAACGAGCAGTACTTC.